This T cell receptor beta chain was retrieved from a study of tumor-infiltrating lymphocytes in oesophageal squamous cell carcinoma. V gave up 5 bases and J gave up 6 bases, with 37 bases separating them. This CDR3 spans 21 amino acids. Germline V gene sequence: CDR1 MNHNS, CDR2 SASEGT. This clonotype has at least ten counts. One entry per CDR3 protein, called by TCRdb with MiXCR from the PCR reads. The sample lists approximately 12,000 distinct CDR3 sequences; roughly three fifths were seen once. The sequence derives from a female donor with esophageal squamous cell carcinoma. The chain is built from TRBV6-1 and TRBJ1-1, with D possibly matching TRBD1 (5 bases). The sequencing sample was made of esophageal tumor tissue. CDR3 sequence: CASSFPWGGKGSLQTRAEAFF. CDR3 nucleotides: TGTGCCAGCAGTTTCCCATGGGGGGGAAAGGGTTCCCTGCAAACCAGGGCTGAAGCTTTCTTT.